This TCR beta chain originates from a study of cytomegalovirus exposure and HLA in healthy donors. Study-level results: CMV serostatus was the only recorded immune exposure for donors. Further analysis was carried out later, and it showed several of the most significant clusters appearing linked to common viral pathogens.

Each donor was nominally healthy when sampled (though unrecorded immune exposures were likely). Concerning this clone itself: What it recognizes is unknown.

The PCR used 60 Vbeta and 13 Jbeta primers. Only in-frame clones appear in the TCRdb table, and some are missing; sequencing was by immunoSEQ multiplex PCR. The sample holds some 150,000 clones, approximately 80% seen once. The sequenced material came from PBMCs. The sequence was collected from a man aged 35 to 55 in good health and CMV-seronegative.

The CDR3 here is CASSSRTGEAFF. Written as DNA, the CDR3 is TGTGCCAGTAGCTCCCGGACAGGTGAAGCTTTCTTT. J is TRBJ1-1 and V is TRBV19, with TRBD1 matching 7 bases. J lost 7 bases, V lost 6 bases, and 5 bases had no gene match. Germline CDR1 reads LNHDA; CDR2 reads SQIVND (reference sequence). This CDR3 region has 12 residues.